This is a list of T cell receptor beta chains from one sample in a study of T cell changes during pregnancy in multiple sclerosis. Sequencing used immunoSEQ multiplex PCR; TCRdb keeps in-frame clones, though not all of them. Counted here are 35,000 to 45,000 clones, 90% occurring once; the ten biggest clones make up 4% to 6%. The specimen was peripheral blood, collected in the second trimester of pregnancy. The receptors were gathered from a female donor in good health, enrolled as a control in a pregnancy study. Each CDR3 is given with its conserved first and last residue. A D gene is named only where the DNA matches it firmly. Some rows have no size entry. The others give once, few or many, or a class for an expanded clone.

clone size: -
V gene: TRBV19
J gene: TRBJ2-7
D gene: -
CDR3 protein: CASSIGQAYEQYF
CDR3 DNA: TGTGCCAGTAGTATAGGTCAGGCCTACGAGCAGTACTTC

clone size: once
V gene: TRBV6-1
J gene: TRBJ1-2
D gene: -
CDR3 protein: CASRDRANYGYTF
CDR3 DNA: TGTGCCAGCAGGGACAGAGCTAACTATGGCTACACCTTC

clone size: -
V gene: TRBV4-1
J gene: TRBJ1-2
D gene: TRBD1
CDR3 protein: CASSQRSRDSYGYTF
CDR3 DNA: TGCGCCAGCAGCCAACGCTCCCGGGACAGCTATGGCTACACCTTC

clone size: -
V gene: TRBV6-6
J gene: TRBJ2-2
D gene: -
CDR3 protein: CASSGSPNTGELFF
CDR3 DNA: TGTGCCAGCAGCGGGTCCCCTAACACCGGGGAGCTGTTTTTT

clone size: -
V gene: TRBV30
J gene: TRBJ2-7
D gene: -
CDR3 protein: CAWSVGGEQYF
CDR3 DNA: TGTGCCTGGAGTGTTGGGGGGGAGCAGTACTTC

clone size: -
V gene: TRBV2
J gene: TRBJ2-5
D gene: -
CDR3 protein: CASSEGGLKTQYF
CDR3 DNA: TGTGCCAGCAGTGAAGGGGGGCTGAAGACCCAGTACTTC

clone size: -
V gene: TRBV5-1
J gene: TRBJ2-1
D gene: TRBD2
CDR3 protein: CASTRGSGGASYEQFF
CDR3 DNA: TGCGCCAGCACCAGAGGTAGCGGGGGGGCCTCTTATGAGCAGTTCTTC

clone size: -
V gene: TRBV7-6
J gene: TRBJ2-2
D gene: -
CDR3 protein: CASSVTGQQQGELFF
CDR3 DNA: TGTGCCAGCAGCGTTACCGGACAGCAGCAAGGGGAGCTGTTTTTT

clone size: few
V gene: TRBV4-2
J gene: TRBJ1-1
D gene: -
CDR3 protein: CASSRDIFENTEAFF
CDR3 DNA: TGTGCCAGCAGCCGCGACATTTTCGAGAACACTGAAGCTTTCTTT

clone size: once
V gene: TRBV2
J gene: TRBJ2-5
D gene: -
CDR3 protein: CASSEAPGPQGETQYF
CDR3 DNA: TGTGCCAGCAGTGAAGCTCCCGGACCGCAGGGGGAGACCCAGTACTTC

clone size: once
V gene: TRBV5-3
J gene: TRBJ2-1
D gene: TRBD2
CDR3 protein: CARTHPGTSGRVRYNEQFF
CDR3 DNA: TGTGCCAGAACACACCCCGGGACTAGCGGGAGGGTTCGGTACAATGAGCAGTTCTTC

clone size: -
V gene: TRBV5-1
J gene: TRBJ2-5
D gene: -
CDR3 protein: CASNKAGMETQYF
CDR3 DNA: TGCGCCAGCAATAAGGCAGGGATGGAGACCCAGTACTTC

clone size: -
V gene: TRBV5-4
J gene: TRBJ2-1
D gene: TRBD2
CDR3 protein: CASSPSGTSGNEQFF
CDR3 DNA: TGTGCCAGCAGCCCGAGTGGGACTAGCGGGAATGAGCAGTTCTTC

clone size: -
V gene: TRBV5-4
J gene: TRBJ2-7
D gene: -
CDR3 protein: CASKEAFSYEQYF
CDR3 DNA: TGTGCCAGCAAGGAAGCGTTCTCCTACGAGCAGTACTTC

clone size: -
V gene: TRBV14
J gene: TRBJ1-2
D gene: TRBD1
CDR3 protein: CASSEGQTYGYTF
CDR3 DNA: TGTGCCAGCAGCGAGGGACAGACCTATGGCTACACCTTC

clone size: -
V gene: TRBV4-3
J gene: TRBJ1-1
D gene: -
CDR3 protein: CASSTHPGHLNTEAFF
CDR3 DNA: TGCGCCAGCAGCACACACCCCGGACATCTGAACACTGAAGCTTTCTTT

clone size: -
V gene: TRBV13
J gene: TRBJ2-7
D gene: -
CDR3 protein: CASSSKARGLYEQYF
CDR3 DNA: TGTGCCAGCAGCTCAAAAGCGCGTGGTCTCTACGAGCAGTACTTC

clone size: few
V gene: TRBV6-1
J gene: TRBJ2-7
D gene: TRBD2
CDR3 protein: CASSVSSGGVYEQYF
CDR3 DNA: TGTGCCAGCAGTGTCTCTAGCGGGGGGGTCTACGAGCAGTACTTC

clone size: -
V gene: TRBV2
J gene: TRBJ2-7
D gene: -
CDR3 protein: CASSVRQERYF
CDR3 DNA: TGTGCCAGCAGTGTCCGACAGGAGCGGTACTTC